One and the same sample provided the 32 T cell receptor beta chains below, sequenced in a study of T cell responses to AZD1222 COVID-19 vaccine (dated by TCRdb to the early 2020s). Libraries were constructed by the immunoSEQ multiplex PCR assay. What TCRdb holds here is the immuneACCESS table cut down to in-frame rearrangements. Part of the clones is not present; checked against another copy, under half of the missing clones reflect an unresolved V gene, and the others are unexplained. This sample holds about 130,000 clones; roughly 90% were observed only once. Under 2.5% of the sample rests with the top ten. This sample's time point label indicates: baseline before first vaccination. The sample here was peripheral blood, taken on day 0 of AZD1222 vaccination. Every receptor here comes from an adult in good health.

This chain links TRBV11-2 with TRBJ1-2; 7 positions agree with TRBD1. J lost 6 bases, V lost 5 bases, and 12 bases had no gene match. The CDR3 has 15 amino acids. The germline CDR1 and CDR2 sequences are SGHAT and FQNNGV. CDR3 nucleotides: TGTGCCAGCAGCGGATTGAAGGGGGCGCATGATGGCTACACCTTC. Encoded protein: CASSGLKGAHDGYTF.

This chain links TRBV18 with TRBJ2-2; TRBD1 is a possible D gene (5 bases). CDR1 and CDR2 from the germline V gene are KGHSH and LQKENI. The CDR3 is 14 residues long. Trimming removed 3 bases at V and 6 bases at J, with 11 bases between. The CDR3 reads CASSPSRVAGELFF. Written as DNA, the CDR3 is TGTGCCAGCTCACCTTCCAGGGTAGCCGGGGAGCTGTTTTTT.

The chain links TRBV5-1 to TRBJ2-1; TRBD1 matches 8 bases. This CDR3 contains 15 residues. V trimming: 0 bases; J trimming: 5 bases; junction bases outside the gene matches: 4. CDR1 and CDR2 (germline): SGHRS, YFSETQ. DNA of the CDR3: TGCGCCAGCAGCTTGGAGGGACAGGTTGACAATGAGCAGTTCTTC. It codes for CASSLEGQVDNEQFF.

This clone was recorded once. The chain links TRBV29-1 to TRBJ2-7; D gene unclear. CDR3 length equals 12 residues. V was clipped by 4 bases and J by 1 base, with 8 bases between them. Germline CDR1 is SQVTM and CDR2 is ANQGSEA. The DNA for the CDR3 is TGCAGCGTTGTATCGCCGTCCTACGAGCAGTACTTC. Amino acid sequence: CSVVSPSYEQYF.

The chain has TRBV9 and TRBJ1-1, with D uncertain. Deletions cut 6 bases from V and 3 bases from J, with 9 bases between. From germline, CDR1 is SGDLS and CDR2 YYNGEE. The CDR3 is 12 residues long. The CDR3 DNA follows: TGTGCCAGCAACAAAGAGGACACTGAAGCTTTCTTT. Translated, it gives CASNKEDTEAFF.

V is TRBV27 and J is TRBJ2-7; TRBD2 might be the D (5 bases). This CDR3 has 14 residues. Germline CDR1 MNHEY, CDR2 SMNVEV (reference sequence). Trimming cost V 5 bases and J 3 bases, with 14 bases left between them. CDR3 DNA sequence: TGTGCCAGCAGTACCCAGAGGGCTGGCTACGAGCAGTACTTC. This translates into CASSTQRAGYEQYF.

The chain carries TRBV10-1 and TRBJ2-3, with TRBD1 as a possible D gene (6 bases). This CDR3 comprises 14 residues. With 4 bases removed from V and 6 bases from J, the gap between germline ends came to 14 bases. Germline V gene lookup returns CDR1 WNHNN and CDR2 SYGVQD (reference sequence). Here the CDR3 DNA reads TGCGCCAGCAGTGTAGGGGGAGCGGCGGATACGCAGTATTTT. The encoded protein is CASSVGGAADTQYF.

The chain couples TRBV19 to TRBJ2-4, with 8 bases lining up with TRBD1. Germline V gene data show CDR1 as LNHDA and CDR2 as SQIVND (reference sequence). The CDR3 has 15 residues. Trimming took 5 bases from V and 5 from J; bases not matched to a gene: 8. The CDR3 DNA reads as TGTGCCAGTAGTGCCTCCGGGACAGGTCAAAACATTCAGTACTTC. It encodes CASSASGTGQNIQYF.

The chain employs TRBV6-2 or TRBV6-3 and TRBJ1-2; 8 positions agree with TRBD1. The germline gives CDR1 MNHEY, CDR2 SVGEGT. The CDR3 extends over 12 amino acids. The junction had 5 bases not matched to a gene; V was cut back by 2 bases and J by 12 bases. CDR3 protein: CASSYPTGENTF. The DNA of the CDR3 is TGTGCCAGCAGTTACCCGACAGGGGAAAACACCTTC.

The V call is TRBV18, the J call TRBJ1-6; 11 positions agree with TRBD1. Germline trimming cut 6 bases from V and 6 bases from J; bases unmatched to any gene: 4. CDR3 size: 15 residues. Germline V gene data show CDR1 as KGHSH and CDR2 as LQKENI. CDR3 bases: TGTGCCAGCTCGGGACAGGGGGTTACTAATTCACCCCTCCACTTT. Translating it yields CASSGQGVTNSPLHF.

Only one count was recorded for this clone. This chain joins TRBV18 and TRBJ1-1; the match to TRBD1 covers 7 bases. Germline V gives CDR1 KGHSH, CDR2 LQKENI. V lost 5 bases to trimming and J lost 5 bases; unmatched junction nucleotides: 2. The CDR3 totals 12 residues. This chain's CDR3 is CASSTDRTEAFF. CDR3 sequence (DNA): TGTGCCAGCTCAACGGACAGGACTGAAGCTTTCTTT. The whole variable domain, remainder taken from reference TRBV18 and TRBJ1-1, is NAGVMQNPRHLVRRRGQEARLRCSPMKGHSHVYWYRQLPEEGLKFMVYLQKENIIDESGMPKERFSAEFPKEGPSILRIQQVVRGDSAAYFCASSTDRTEAFFGQGTRLTVV.

This clone has a single count. The chain joins TRBV2 to TRBJ1-1; tentative D call: TRBD1 (5 bases). Germline assignment: CDR1 SNHLY and CDR2 FYNNEI. This CDR3 has 14 amino acids. Deletions cut 3 bases from V and 5 bases from J, with 13 bases between. This CDR3 reads CASSDVQGLTEAFF. The CDR3 DNA reads as TGTGCCAGCAGTGACGTTCAGGGTCTGACTGAAGCTTTCTTT.

The genes are TRBV19 and TRBJ1-5; D gene ambiguous. Between the trimmed V and J ends, which lost 3 bases and 0 bases, there was a span of 12 bases. CDR1 and CDR2 from the germline V gene are LNHDA and SQIVND (reference sequence). This CDR3 contains 16 residues. The chain's CDR3 is CASSIVRGSSNQPQHF. The CDR3 DNA follows: TGTGCCAGTAGTATTGTCCGGGGAAGTAGCAATCAGCCCCAGCATTTT.

The chain has TRBV3-1 (or the pseudogene TRBV3-2) and TRBJ2-5; tentative D call: TRBD2 (5 bases). CDR3 length: 16 residues. Germline CDR1 LGHDT, CDR2 YNNKEL (reference sequence). Trimming stripped 7 bases from V and 4 bases from J, with 22 bases between. Here the CDR3 reads CASTRTPGAVGETQYF. In DNA, the CDR3 is TGTGCCAGCACTCGAACACCCGGAGCGGTAGGAGAGACCCAGTACTTC.

V and J are TRBV15 and TRBJ1-1; D unresolved. Germline V gives CDR1 LNHNV, CDR2 YYDKDF (reference sequence). The CDR3 totals 13 residues. Trimming cost V 0 bases and J 3 bases, with 5 bases left between them. The chain's CDR3 is CATSRDRHTEAFF. The DNA for the CDR3 is TGTGCCACCAGCAGAGATCGACACACTGAAGCTTTCTTT. Full variable domain (outside the CDR3, taken from reference TRBV15 and TRBJ1-1): DAMVIQNPRYQVTQFGKPVTLSCSQTLNHNVMYWYQQKSSQAPKLLFHYYDKDFNNEADTPDNFQSRRPNTSFCFLDIRSPGLGDTAMYLCATSRDRHTEAFFGQGTRLTVV.

This chain links TRBV6-5 with TRBJ1-5, with D possibly TRBD1 on 5 matching bases. Germline V gene lookup returns CDR1 MNHEY and CDR2 SVGAGI. This CDR3 is 13 amino acids long. V lost 5 bases to trimming and J lost 4 bases, with 9 bases between them. CDR3 nucleotides: TGTGCCAGCAGTCCACAGGTTAATCAGCCCCAGCATTTT. Its translation: CASSPQVNQPQHF.

This clone has only one observation. The chain employs TRBV5-5 and TRBJ2-1; 9 bases agree with TRBD1. With V trimmed by 2 bases and J by 4 bases, 4 bases remained unmatched. The CDR3 runs 15 residues. Per the germline V gene, CDR1 is SGHKS and CDR2 is YYEKEE (reference sequence). The chain's CDR3 is CASSLQGATYNEQFF. Written as DNA, the CDR3 is TGTGCCAGCAGCTTACAGGGGGCGACTTACAATGAGCAGTTCTTC.

The chain joins TRBV6-5 to TRBJ1-2; D perhaps matches TRBD1 (5 bases). V lost 7 bases to trimming and J lost 2 bases, with 17 bases between them. CDR1 MNHEY and CDR2 SVGAGI come from the germline V gene. The CDR3 is made up of 15 amino acids. CDR3: CASIRGDGMNYGYTF. CDR3 nucleotides: TGTGCCAGCATTAGAGGGGACGGGATGAACTATGGCTACACCTTC.

This rearrangement joins TRBV12-3 or TRBV12-4 to TRBJ1-2; D uncertain. Trimming left V 4 bases short and J 1 base short, with 7 bases between. The CDR3 consists of 13 residues. DNA of the CDR3: TGTGCCAGCAGTTCGTCCGATAACTATGGCTACACCTTC. Translating it yields CASSSSDNYGYTF.

V is TRBV5-6 and J is TRBJ1-6; possible D gene TRBD1, 6 bases. The CDR3 runs 18 residues. V lost 5 bases and J 10 bases, leaving 28 bases between the germline ends. CDR1 is SGHDT, CDR2 YYEEEE, per germline. Written as DNA, the CDR3 is TGTGCCAGCAGTTCCGAAGGCTTCCGGACAGAGGGATTATCACCCCTCCACTTT. Its translation: CASSSEGFRTEGLSPLHF.

This clone was detected a few times. The chain combines TRBV7-2 with TRBJ1-2; no definite D call. CDR3 length: 12 amino acids. Trimming removed 4 bases from V and 5 bases from J, with 8 bases in between. Germline-derived CDR1 and CDR2 are SGHTA and FQGNSA. Here the CDR3 reads CASSSVGYGYTF. The CDR3 nucleotides read TGTGCCAGCAGCTCTGTAGGTTATGGCTACACCTTC.

This clone is a singleton in its sample. This sequence joins TRBV9 and TRBJ2-7, with no clear D. Germline V lookup: CDR1 SGDLS, CDR2 YYNGEE. V was pared by 4 bases and J by 0 bases, with 14 bases between. The CDR3 has 15 residues. The CDR3 loop reads CASSPTPRSSYEQYF. The CDR3 DNA reads as TGTGCCAGCAGCCCAACACCTCGAAGCTCCTACGAGCAGTACTTC.

The chain has TRBV4-1 and TRBJ2-1, with 9 bases identical to TRBD2. V was pared by 3 bases and J by 11 bases, with 8 bases of the junction left unmatched. The CDR3 consists of 14 residues. Germline CDR1 is MGHRA and CDR2 is YSYEKL. CDR3 sequence reads: CASSQIAGVGQQFF. The CDR3 bases are TGCGCCAGCAGCCAGATAGCGGGAGTCGGTCAGCAGTTCTTC.

The chain couples TRBV19 to TRBJ1-2, with D tentatively TRBD1 (6 bases). Trimming stripped 4 bases from V and 4 bases from J, with 19 bases between. This CDR3 comprises 16 residues. Germline V gene sequence: CDR1 LNHDA, CDR2 SQIVND (reference sequence). The CDR3 region is CASSTGDILGAYGYTF. The CDR3 nucleotides are TGTGCCAGTAGTACGGGGGACATTTTAGGGGCCTATGGCTACACCTTC.

The chain links TRBV7-3 to TRBJ2-2; 8 positions match TRBD1. CDR1 and CDR2 (germline): SGHTA, FQGTGA. V lost 0 bases, J lost 1 base, and 4 bases stayed unmatched. The CDR3 sequence is 17 residues long. The CDR3 here is CASSLTIGTGNTGELFF. In DNA, the CDR3 is TGTGCCAGCAGCTTAACGATAGGGACAGGGAACACCGGGGAGCTGTTTTTT.

The chain recombines TRBV10-3 with TRBJ1-3; a possible D gene is TRBD1 (5 bases). Per the germline V gene, CDR1 is ENHRY and CDR2 is SYGVKD. V was pared by 3 bases and J by 0 bases, with 15 bases between. This CDR3 is 17 amino acids long. The CDR3 reads CAISDQGGSPSGNTIYF. Here the CDR3 DNA reads TGTGCCATCAGTGACCAGGGAGGGAGCCCCTCTGGAAACACCATATATTTT.

The V and J genes are TRBV7-6 and TRBJ2-1, with 11 bases that match TRBD2. The CDR3 is 18 amino acids. V shed 5 bases, J shed 0 bases, and the junction held 9 bases outside the gene matches. Germline values: CDR1 SGHVS, CDR2 FNYEAQ. CDR3 nucleotides: TGTGCCAGCAGCCCCCTAGCGGGGGGCACGAGCTCCTACAATGAGCAGTTCTTC. As protein: CASSPLAGGTSSYNEQFF.

The rearrangement links TRBV28 to TRBJ1-2; a weak D match, TRBD1 (5 bases). The V end lost 1 base, the J end lost 6 bases, and 18 bases lay between the germline ends. The CDR3 length is 16 residues. The V gene's germline CDR1 is MDHEN and CDR2 SYDVKM. The CDR3 sequence: CASSLFLRDSRNGYTF. The CDR3 DNA reads TGTGCCAGCAGTTTATTCCTCCGAGACAGTAGGAATGGCTACACCTTC.

The rearrangement uses TRBV6-5 and TRBJ2-7; D is undetermined. Trimming removed 7 bases from V and 0 bases from J, with 16 bases in between. CDR1 and CDR2 from the germline V gene are MNHEY and SVGAGI. CDR3 length: 15 residues. The CDR3 DNA follows: TGTGCCAGCACCCCCTATTTGGGTAGCTCCTACGAGCAGTACTTC. It codes for CASTPYLGSSYEQYF.

J is TRBJ1-2 and V is TRBV19; D is ambiguous. This CDR3 comprises 10 residues. The V gene's germline CDR1 is LNHDA and CDR2 SQIVND (reference sequence). V dropped 9 bases and J dropped 8 bases, with 10 bases sitting between them. CDR3 protein: CASSPPGYTF. Here the CDR3 DNA reads TGTGCCAGCAGCCCGCCAGGCTACACCTTC.

The V gene is TRBV28, the J gene TRBJ1-5; possibly TRBD1 for D (6 bases). The ends were cut back, 6 bases at V and 6 bases at J, with 15 bases in the middle. CDR3 size: 14 residues. Germline V gene data show CDR1 as MDHEN and CDR2 as SYDVKM. CDR3 nucleotides: TGTGCCAGCAGAACCACAGGGATTAGTCAGCCCCAGCATTTT. Translated, it gives CASRTTGISQPQHF. Looking up the rest from reference TRBV28 and TRBJ1-5 gives the full variable domain: DVKVTQSSRYLVKRTGEKVFLECVQDMDHENMFWYRQDPGLGLRLIYFSYDVKMKEKGDIPEGYSVSREKKERFSLILESASTNQTSMYLCASRTTGISQPQHFGDGTRLSIL.

V and J are TRBV6-5 and TRBJ2-7; D call uncertain. Deletions cut 6 bases from V and 7 bases from J, with 13 bases between. Germline V lookup: CDR1 MNHEY, CDR2 SVGAGI. This CDR3 has 12 amino acids. CDR3 protein: CASSPNIGEQYF. For the CDR3, the DNA is TGTGCCAGCAGCCCGAACATTGGGGAGCAGTACTTC.